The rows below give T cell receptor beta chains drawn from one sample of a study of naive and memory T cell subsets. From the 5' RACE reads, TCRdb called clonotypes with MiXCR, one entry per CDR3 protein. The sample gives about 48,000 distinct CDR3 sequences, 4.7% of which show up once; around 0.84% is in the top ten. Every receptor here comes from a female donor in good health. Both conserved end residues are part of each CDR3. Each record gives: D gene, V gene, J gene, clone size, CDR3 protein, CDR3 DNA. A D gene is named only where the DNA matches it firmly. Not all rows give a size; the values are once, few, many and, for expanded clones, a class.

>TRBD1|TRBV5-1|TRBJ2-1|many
CASSLGQGLDEQFF
TGCGCCAGCAGCTTGGGACAGGGGTTGGATGAGCAGTTCTTC
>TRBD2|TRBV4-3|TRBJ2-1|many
CASSQGVLAGVNEQFF
TGCGCCAGCAGCCAGGGGGTACTAGCGGGAGTAAATGAGCAGTTCTTC
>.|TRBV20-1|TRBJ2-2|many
CSARGFLTAGELFF
TGCAGTGCTAGAGGGTTCCTCACCGCCGGGGAGCTGTTTTTT
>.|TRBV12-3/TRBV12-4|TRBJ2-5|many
CASSSRTPAEAQYF
TGTGCCAGCAGTTCCAGGACACCTGCGGAGGCCCAGTACTTC
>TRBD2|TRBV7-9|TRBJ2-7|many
CASSSGLAGVYEQYF
TGTGCCAGCAGCTCGGGACTAGCGGGAGTCTACGAGCAGTACTTC
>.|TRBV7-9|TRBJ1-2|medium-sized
CASSPWERNYGYTF
TGTGCCAGCAGCCCCTGGGAGAGGAACTATGGCTACACCTTC
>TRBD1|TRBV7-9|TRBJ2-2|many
CASRGTALSELFF
TGTGCCAGCAGGGGGACAGCCCTGTCGGAGCTGTTTTTT
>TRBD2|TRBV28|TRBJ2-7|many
CASSPISKTSGSSYEQYF
TGTGCCAGCAGCCCCATCTCAAAGACTAGCGGGAGCTCCTACGAGCAGTACTTC
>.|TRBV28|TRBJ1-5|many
CASSPGQIRQPQHF
TGTGCCAGCAGTCCAGGACAGATTCGTCAGCCCCAGCATTTT
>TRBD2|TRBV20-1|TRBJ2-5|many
CSAPELAGRLETQYF
TGCAGTGCTCCTGAACTAGCGGGACGATTAGAGACCCAGTACTTC
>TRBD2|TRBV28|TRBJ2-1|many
CASSQAGASYNEQFF
TGTGCCAGCAGTCAAGCGGGAGCCTCCTACAATGAGCAGTTCTTC
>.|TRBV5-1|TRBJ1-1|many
CASSLYRTANTEAFF
TGCGCCAGCAGCTTATACAGAACGGCGAACACTGAAGCTTTCTTT
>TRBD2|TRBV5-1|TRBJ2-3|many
CASSLEGGRPDTQYF
TGCGCCAGCAGCTTGGAAGGCGGGAGGCCAGATACGCAGTATTTT
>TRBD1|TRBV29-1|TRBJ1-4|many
CSVRGGPEKLFF
TGCAGCGTCAGGGGGGGACCTGAAAAACTGTTTTTT
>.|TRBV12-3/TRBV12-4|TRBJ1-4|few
CASSFNDEKLFF
TGTGCCAGCAGTTTCAATGATGAAAAACTGTTTTTT
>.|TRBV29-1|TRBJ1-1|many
CSVATSGFIPTEAFF
TGCAGCGTTGCAACATCCGGCTTCATCCCCACTGAAGCTTTCTTT
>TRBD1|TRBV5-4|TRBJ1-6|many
CASSSRPGQGDSPLHF
TGTGCCAGCAGCTCAAGACCGGGACAGGGGGATTCACCCCTCCACTTT
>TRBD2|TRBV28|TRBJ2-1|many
CASRTSGKRYYNEQFF
TGTGCCAGCAGAACGAGCGGGAAAAGATATTACAATGAGCAGTTCTTC
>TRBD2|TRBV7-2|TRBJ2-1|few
CASSLLREVPNEQFF
TGTGCCAGCAGCTTACTCCGGGAGGTTCCCAATGAGCAGTTCTTC
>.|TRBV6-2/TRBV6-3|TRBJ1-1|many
CASSSTTQTSIEAFF
TGTGCCAGCAGTTCGACAACACAGACCTCTATTGAAGCTTTCTTT
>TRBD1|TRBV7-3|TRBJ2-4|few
CASSPTGTEAKNIQYF
TGTGCCAGCAGCCCGACCGGGACAGAAGCCAAAAACATTCAGTACTTC
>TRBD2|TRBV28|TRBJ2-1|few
CASSALLAGSSYNEQFF
TGTGCCAGCAGTGCCCTTCTAGCGGGGAGCTCCTACAATGAGCAGTTCTTC
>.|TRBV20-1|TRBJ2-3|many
CSARKGGNVDTQYF
TGCAGTGCTAGAAAGGGGGGAAACGTAGATACGCAGTATTTT
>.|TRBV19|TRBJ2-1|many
CASNGRYNEQFF
TGTGCCAGTAACGGTCGTTACAATGAGCAGTTCTTC
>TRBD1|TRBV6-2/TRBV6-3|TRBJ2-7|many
CASSPPREDRGQVEQYF
TGTGCCAGCAGCCCACCCCGGGAGGACAGGGGGCAGGTCGAGCAGTACTTC
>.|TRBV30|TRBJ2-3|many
CAWSPSTDTQYF
TGTGCCTGGAGTCCCAGCACAGATACGCAGTATTTT
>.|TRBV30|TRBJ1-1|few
CAWSVRGHTEAFF
TGTGCCTGGAGTGTACGGGGGCACACTGAAGCTTTCTTT
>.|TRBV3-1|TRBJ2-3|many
CASSQSGRTDTQYF
TGTGCCAGCAGCCAATCGGGACGCACAGATACGCAGTATTTT
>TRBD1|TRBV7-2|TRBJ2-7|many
CASSPEPGQKPYEQYF
TGTGCCAGCAGCCCTGAACCGGGACAGAAGCCTTACGAGCAGTACTTC
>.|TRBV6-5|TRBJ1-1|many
CASSYARNTEAFF
TGTGCCAGCAGTTACGCCCGGAACACTGAAGCTTTCTTT
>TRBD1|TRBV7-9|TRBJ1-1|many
CASSLQGAATEAFF
TGTGCCAGCAGCTTACAGGGGGCTGCCACTGAAGCTTTCTTT
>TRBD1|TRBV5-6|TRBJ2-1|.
CASSSTGTGPSGLPDEQFF
TGTGCCAGCAGCTCAACGGGGACAGGGCCAAGCGGACTCCCTGATGAGCAGTTCTTC
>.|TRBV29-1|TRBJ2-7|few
CSGGDRTYEQYF
TGCAGCGGGGGGGACAGAACCTACGAGCAGTACTTC
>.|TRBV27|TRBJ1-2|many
CASSLLGGDGGYTF
TGTGCCAGCAGTTTACTAGGGGGAGATGGCGGCTACACCTTC
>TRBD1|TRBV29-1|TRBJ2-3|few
CSVRRTGVREDTQYF
TGCAGCGTCCGCCGGACAGGGGTCCGAGAAGATACGCAGTATTTT
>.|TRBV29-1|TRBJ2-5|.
CSVERGETQYF
TGCAGCGTTGAGCGGGGAGAGACCCAGTACTTC
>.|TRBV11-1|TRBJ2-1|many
CASSNFRTPPYNEQFF
TGTGCCAGCAGCAACTTCCGGACCCCCCCATACAATGAGCAGTTCTTC
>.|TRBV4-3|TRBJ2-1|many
CASSQAGPLSRDNSYNEQFF
TGCGCCAGCAGCCAAGCAGGTCCACTCAGCCGGGACAACTCCTACAATGAGCAGTTCTTC
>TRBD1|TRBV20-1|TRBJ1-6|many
CSAPTGGARNSPLHF
TGCAGTGCTCCTACAGGGGGCGCGAGAAATTCACCCCTCCACTTT
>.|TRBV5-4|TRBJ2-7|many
CASSLIDAYEQYF
TGTGCCAGCAGCTTGATCGACGCCTACGAGCAGTACTTC
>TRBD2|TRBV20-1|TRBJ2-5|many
CSASTLAGMGQETQYF
TGCAGTGCTAGTACCCTAGCGGGAATGGGGCAAGAGACCCAGTACTTC
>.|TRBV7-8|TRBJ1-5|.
CASSLGRVSNQPQHF
TGTGCCAGCAGCTTAGGGCGGGTTAGCAATCAGCCCCAGCATTTT
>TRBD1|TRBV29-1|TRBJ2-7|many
CSVGTGADEQYF
TGCAGCGTTGGGACAGGGGCTGACGAGCAGTACTTC
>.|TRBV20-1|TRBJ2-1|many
CSAMVDSPYNEQFF
TGCAGTGCTATGGTGGATTCCCCCTACAATGAGCAGTTCTTC